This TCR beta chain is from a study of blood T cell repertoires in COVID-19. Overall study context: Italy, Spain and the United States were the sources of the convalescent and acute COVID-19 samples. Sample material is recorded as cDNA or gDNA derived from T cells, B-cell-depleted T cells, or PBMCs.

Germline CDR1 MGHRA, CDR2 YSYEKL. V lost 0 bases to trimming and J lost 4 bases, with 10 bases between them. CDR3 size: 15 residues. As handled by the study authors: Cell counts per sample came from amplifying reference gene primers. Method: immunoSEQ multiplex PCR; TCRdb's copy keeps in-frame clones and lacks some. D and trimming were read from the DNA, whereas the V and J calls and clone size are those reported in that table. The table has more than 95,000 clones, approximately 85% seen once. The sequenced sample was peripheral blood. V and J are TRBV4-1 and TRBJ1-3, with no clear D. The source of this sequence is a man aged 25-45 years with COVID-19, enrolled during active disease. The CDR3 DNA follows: TGCGCCAGCAGCCAAGAACCGAGTTCCGGAAACACCATATATTTT. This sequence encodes CASSQEPSSGNTIYF.